The entry that follows covers one T cell receptor (beta chain) sequence. The entry originates in a study of cytomegalovirus exposure and HLA in healthy donors. The CDR3 runs 13 residues. Germline CDR1 is SGHKS and CDR2 is YYEKEE (reference sequence). Trimming removed 0 bases from V and 1 base from J, with 4 bases in between. Amplification used 60 Vbeta primers and 13 Jbeta primers. Original analysis: In a later analysis, of around 80 million unique beta chains, 9 million to 11 million appeared in at least two donors. Clones were sequenced by immunoSEQ multiplex PCR, and TCRdb holds only the in-frame ones, with some missing. That table furnishes V, J and clone size, whereas the DNA furnished D and trimming. The data hold under 200,000 clones, with around three quarters observed a single time.

Sequenced sample: PBMCs. The V gene is TRBV5-5, the J gene TRBJ1-1; no clear D gene. The TCR sequence derives from a man aged 40-50 years in good health and CMV-seronegative. In DNA form, the CDR3 reads TGTGCCAGCAGCTTGGCCGGGAACACTGAAGCTTTCTTT. The encoded protein is CASSLAGNTEAFF.